This TCR beta chain was profiled in a study of cytomegalovirus exposure and HLA in healthy donors (TCRdb year 2017). Concerning the study at large: An earlier analysis of several hundred of the donors reported 276 Gb of sequence data and 95 million to 120 million unique TCR beta sequences obtained from around 180 million T cells. An early release covering roughly 640 HLA-typed donors comprised about 290 gigabases of sequencing data and 85 million or so unique TCR sequences. The genetic ancestry cluster associated with self-reported Caucasian donors included around 76% of the 300 to 400 genotyped donors. The study was designed to test whether signatures of past pathogen exposure could be identified by cataloging public T cell receptors. The study used immunosequencing to profile the T cell repertoires of approximately 690 subjects and linked those repertoires to cytomegalovirus serostatus. Along with the roughly 710-subject first cohort, a separate validation cohort of over a hundred different subjects was used. To predict cytomegalovirus infection status, the study combined high-throughput TCR immunosequencing, statistical association of individual TCRs with disease status, and machine learning. To study patterns of TCR occurrence, a later analysis re-analyzed previously published TCR beta repertoires from hundreds of donors and added high-resolution HLA genotyping. Rather than using new phenotypic data, the later analysis identified candidate immune exposures from TCR beta sequences and from how often those sequences occurred across donors. To decide whether each TCR beta V gene segment behaved as functional or pseudogenic, an earlier analysis of some 600 of the donors relied on high-throughput TCR beta sequencing. Donor age, sex, ethnicity and CMV serostatus were compiled together with the repertoire data. A later genetic analysis took genome-wide SNP genotypes for about 55% of the roughly 670 donors and used that subset as a discovery cohort. Every repertoire in the discovery cohort had been generated on one and the same sequencing platform. HLA typing included class I and class II loci at four-digit resolution. The number of donors typed differed by locus, with 629-630 for A, B, C, DRB1 and DQB1, roughly 520 for DQA1, 600 to 610 for DPA1, and some 450 for DPB1. About 5 DR-DQ haplotypes were handled as single units for association and clustering, since linkage in the cohort was strong. Across 300 to 500 genotyped donors of the cohort, an average of 235,054 unique TCR beta nucleotide sequences per donor were sequenced, and roughly a sixth of those sequences were non-productive.

Concerning this clone: The clone's antigen remains unknown.

What the authors observed across the whole study: Roughly uniform sequencing depth across donors was assumed in presence/absence analyses, although this assumption may not hold. In a later analysis, TCR association rates were found to vary across HLA loci, with the most associated TCRs seen for DRB1 alleles and the fewest for HLA-C alleles. About 17 rarely observed V segments, including chromosome 9 orphons, were excluded from the earlier analysis of approximately 500 of the donors because counts were too low. According to a later analysis, most CMV-associated TCR beta chains appeared to be HLA-restricted, and the HLA associations seemed to be driven largely by CMV exposure. Because some donors lacked HLA typing at each locus, the association tests relied only on the typed subset. This cohort had only TCR beta chains sequenced, and the lack of alpha or paired-chain data limited which features could be detected. V-gene and J-gene trimming of TCR beta chains was associated with a missense DCLRE1C variant in a later genetic analysis, and the association was replicated in an independent cohort. Three of the identified cytomegalovirus-associated TCR beta chains were confirmed in vitro to be specific for cytomegalovirus antigens. Some IMGT-functional V segments, including TRBV6-2 and TRBV6-3, could not be distinguished by the 87-base-pair reads and were therefore excluded. A later analysis found that HLA-associated TCR beta chains were more clonally expanded and had lower generation probabilities than equally common non-associated chains. The classifier was reported to diagnose cytomegalovirus status with high specificity and sensitivity in both the original cohort and the validation cohort. The authors suggested that the approach could potentially be generalized to other disease states and immunological phenotypes. In a later analysis, several top co-occurrence clusters were reported to appear linked to parvovirus B19, influenza, CMV and Epstein-Barr virus. Linkage disequilibrium might explain the correlated functional status among segregating V segments, but an unknown experimental factor could not be ruled out. Most TCR sequences were seen in very few donors, while some public TCRs were found in many individuals. A further reported finding was that TCR beta sequences accurately predicted the HLA-A and HLA-B alleles for most subjects in the first cohort. In the study, around 150 TCR beta chains were listed as associated with cytomegalovirus. Strong co-occurrence of HLA alleles, especially DR and DQ, made assigning TCR associations to individual alleles difficult. In an earlier analysis of about 550 of the donors, most TCR beta V segments were observed in productive rearrangements about 87% or about 30% of the time, broadly matching IMGT annotations. Specific HLA alleles were associated with 15,000 to 20,000 TCR beta sequences at a false discovery rate of 0.05 in a later analysis. The sequencing pipeline was judged likely to have produced a cluster of highly shared sequence variants as a technical artifact. In a later genetic analysis, fewer N-insertions in productive TCRs were reported among donors in an Asian-associated ancestry cluster than the roughly 700-donor mean. CMV serostatus was the only immune exposure information available for the cohort.

From a lookup of the germline V gene, CDR1 and CDR2 are SGHRS and YFSETQ. At the junction V is shortened by 9 bases and J by 3 bases; bases outside the gene matches: 10. Inclusive of the bounding cysteine and phenylalanine, the CDR3 is 14 residues long. The DNA shown is the 42-base CDR3, in frame from base 1. The protocol used for the library was the immunoSEQ multiplex PCR assay. For the multiplex PCR, a mixture combining 60 forward primers for TCR Vbeta segments and 13 reverse primers for TCR Jbeta segments was used. The CDR3 region of rearranged TCR beta genes was amplified from genomic DNA with a multiplex PCR assay. Amplified TCR beta libraries were sequenced as 87-base-pair reads on the Illumina HiSeq System. The original methods were these. A later analysis counted about 80 million unique TCR beta chains across the 500 to 850 repertoires, and around 9.9 million of these chains were shared by at least two donors. Raw reads were error-corrected and collapsed into unique sequences with a nearest-neighbor algorithm that merged closely related sequences to remove PCR and sequencing errors. CDR3 sequences were aligned to IMGT reference sequences to assign V, D and J gene segments. For a sequence to be retained, a match of at least six nucleotides was required to both a V gene segment and a J gene segment. A rearrangement was called productive if the CDR3 had no stop codons and remained in frame with V and J, and every other rearrangement was called non-productive. Following IMGT convention, CDR3 was defined as the stretch from the second conserved V-encoded cysteine to the conserved J-encoded phenylalanine. The earlier analysis of 587 of the donors excluded any sequence lacking an unambiguous match to a single V gene segment. In an earlier analysis of around 600 of the donors, V segments were called functional above 56.7% productive rearrangements and were called segregating when the between-donor standard deviation exceeded 5%. A statistical classification framework was developed to diagnose cytomegalovirus status using the catalog of TCR beta chain sequences. In a later analysis, TCR nucleotide sequences were compared against IMGT/GENE-DB human TR gene sequences so that V and J genes could be assigned. In a later analysis, CDR3 sequences and most-parsimonious VDJ recombination scenarios were assigned using the TCRdist pipeline. In a later analysis, each TCR beta chain was defined by its CDR3 amino acid sequence together with its V-gene family, and reads without a unique V-gene family were excluded. As a way to deal with suspected cross-contamination and a sequencing artifact, a later analysis dropped 450 to 600 nucleotide sequences that were highly shared and had low generation probability. A later analysis calculated a clonal expansion index for each public chain from normalized within-repertoire ranks of inferred template counts. In a later analysis, generation probabilities were computed with a VDJ recombination model fitted to out-of-frame rearrangements, and the resulting probabilities were checked against IGoR. Hypergeometric tests were used in a later analysis to score TCR-TCR, TCR-HLA and TCR-CMV co-occurrence, with a repertoire-size bias correction applied to the TCR pairs. A later analysis estimated false discovery rates by permuting HLA or CMV assignments 20 times. In a later analysis, co-occurring TCRs were grouped with DBSCAN, and TCRdist sequence similarity was added when clustering was performed within HLA-allele-positive subsets. Co-occurrence clustering excluded repertoires with fewer than 30,000 or more than 120,000 public chains, plus five with anomalous nucleotide sharing. TCRdb retrieved this table from immuneACCESS and kept in-frame rearrangements only. Not all clones are present; in checked studies, unresolved V genes account for under half, and no reason is known for the remainder. V and J calls and clone size are those listed in that table; D and trimming were worked out from the DNA. This sample's clone table shows 130,000 or so clones. The ten largest make up approximately 1.9% of the sample.

The cohort comprised around 690 healthy bone marrow donors. All cohort members were sampled while nominally healthy, although unrecorded immune exposures were likely present. The donor tested CMV seronegative and was one of the 352 seronegative cohort members. A peripheral blood sample was collected from each donor, and TCR beta sequencing was performed on peripheral blood mononuclear cells. The Qiagen DNeasy Blood Extraction Kit was used to extract genomic DNA from the blood cell samples. The receptor's source is an older woman in good health and CMV-seronegative. Sequenced material: PBMCs. The chain links TRBV5-1 with TRBJ2-7; a stretch of 9 junction bases matches TRBD1. The DNA sequence is given as TGCGCCACCATTAACCGGGACAGGGACTACGAGCAGTACTTC. Its protein reads: CATINRDRDYEQYF.